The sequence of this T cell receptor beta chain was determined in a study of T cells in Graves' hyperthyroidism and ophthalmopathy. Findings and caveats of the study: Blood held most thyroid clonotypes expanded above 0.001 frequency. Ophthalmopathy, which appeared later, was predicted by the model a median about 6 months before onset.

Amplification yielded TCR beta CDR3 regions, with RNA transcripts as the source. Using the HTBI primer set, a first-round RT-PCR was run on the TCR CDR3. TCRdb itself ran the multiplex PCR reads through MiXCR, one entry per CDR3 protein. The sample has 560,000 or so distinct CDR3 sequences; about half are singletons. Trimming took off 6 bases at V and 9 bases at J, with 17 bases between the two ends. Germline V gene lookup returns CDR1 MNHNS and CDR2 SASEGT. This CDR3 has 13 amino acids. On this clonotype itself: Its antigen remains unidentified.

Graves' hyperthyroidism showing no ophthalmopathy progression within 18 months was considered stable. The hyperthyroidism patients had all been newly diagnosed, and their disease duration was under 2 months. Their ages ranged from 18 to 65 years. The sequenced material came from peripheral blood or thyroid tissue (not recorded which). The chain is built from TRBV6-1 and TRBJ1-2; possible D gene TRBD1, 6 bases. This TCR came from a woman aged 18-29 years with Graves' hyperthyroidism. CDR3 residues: CASRLLQGKSYTF. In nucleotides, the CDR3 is TGTGCCAGCAGGCTTCTACAGGGCAAGAGCTACACCTTC.